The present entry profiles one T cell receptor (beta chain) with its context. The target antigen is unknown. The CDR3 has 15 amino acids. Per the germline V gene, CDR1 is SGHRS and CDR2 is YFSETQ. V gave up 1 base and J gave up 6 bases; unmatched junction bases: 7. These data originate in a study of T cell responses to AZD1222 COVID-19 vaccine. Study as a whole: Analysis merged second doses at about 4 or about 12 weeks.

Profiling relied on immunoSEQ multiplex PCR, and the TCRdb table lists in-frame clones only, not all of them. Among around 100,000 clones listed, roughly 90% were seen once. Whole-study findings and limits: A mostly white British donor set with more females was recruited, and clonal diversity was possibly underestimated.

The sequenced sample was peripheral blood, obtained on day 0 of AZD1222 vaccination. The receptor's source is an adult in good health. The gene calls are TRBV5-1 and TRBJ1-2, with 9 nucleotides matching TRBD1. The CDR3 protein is CASSLKVQGADGYTF. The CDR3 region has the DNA TGCGCCAGCAGCTTGAAGGTACAGGGGGCGGATGGCTACACCTTC.